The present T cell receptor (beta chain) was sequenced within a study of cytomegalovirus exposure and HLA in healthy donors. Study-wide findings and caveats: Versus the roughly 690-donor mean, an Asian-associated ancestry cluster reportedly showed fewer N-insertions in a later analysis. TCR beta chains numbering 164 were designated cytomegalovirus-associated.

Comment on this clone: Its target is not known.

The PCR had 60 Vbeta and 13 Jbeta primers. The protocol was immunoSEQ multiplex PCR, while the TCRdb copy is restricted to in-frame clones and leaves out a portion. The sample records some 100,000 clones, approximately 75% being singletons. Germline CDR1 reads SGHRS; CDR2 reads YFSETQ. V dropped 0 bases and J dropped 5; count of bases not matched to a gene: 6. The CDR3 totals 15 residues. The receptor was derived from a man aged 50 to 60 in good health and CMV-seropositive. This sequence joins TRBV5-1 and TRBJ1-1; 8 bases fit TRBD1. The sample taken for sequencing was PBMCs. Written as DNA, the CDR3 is TGCGCCAGCAGCTTGGCGGTACAGGGGGGAACTGAAGCTTTCTTT. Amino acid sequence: CASSLAVQGGTEAFF.